Shown below are 4 T cell receptor beta chains from a single sample sequenced in a study of blood T cell repertoires in COVID-19. Some clones are missing from TCRdb's copy, which holds only in-frame ones; the method was immunoSEQ multiplex PCR. This sample yields approximately 57,000 clones, of which approximately 78% are seen a single time; more than 8% belongs to the top ten. The material sequenced was peripheral blood. All receptors derive from a woman of 80 years or more with acute or convalescent COVID-19.

This clone was counted only a few times. The chain couples TRBV6-5 to TRBJ2-7, with D possibly TRBD2 on 5 matching bases. CDR1 and CDR2 (germline): MNHEY, SVGAGI. V was trimmed by 6 bases and J by 4 bases, leaving 13 bases between them. The CDR3 consists of 13 residues. DNA of the CDR3: TGTGCCAGCAGCCCCGGGGAAGCTTACGAGCAGTACTTC. It is translated as CASSPGEAYEQYF.

J is TRBJ2-6 and V is TRBV19; the match to TRBD1 covers 10 bases. The CDR3 length is 16 residues. Germline CDR1 and CDR2: LNHDA and SQIVND (reference sequence). J lost 4 bases, V lost 4 bases, and 4 bases had no gene match. CDR3 DNA sequence: TGTGCCAGTAGTAGACAGGGGGCGGGAGGGGCCAACGTCCTGACTTTC. Amino acids: CASSRQGAGGANVLTF.

The chain has TRBV6-5 and TRBJ1-2; tentative D call: TRBD1 (6 bases). The germline V gene has CDR1 MNHEY and CDR2 SVGAGI. The CDR3 consists of 14 residues. V lost 6 bases to trimming and J lost 3 bases, with 14 bases between them. CDR3 DNA sequence: TGTGCCAGCAGGAGCAGGGGTAACGACTATGGCTACACCTTC. Its protein product is CASRSRGNDYGYTF.

V usage is TRBV6-5 and J usage is TRBJ2-5, with D possibly TRBD1 on 8 matching bases. The CDR3 is 16 residues long. Germline V gene lookup returns CDR1 MNHEY and CDR2 SVGAGI. Between the trimmed V and J ends, which lost 2 bases and 5 bases, there was a span of 18 bases. CDR3 sequence: CASSYGRGQVGETQYF. The CDR3 DNA reads TGTGCCAGCAGTTACGGGAGGGGACAGGTCGGGGAGACCCAGTACTTC.